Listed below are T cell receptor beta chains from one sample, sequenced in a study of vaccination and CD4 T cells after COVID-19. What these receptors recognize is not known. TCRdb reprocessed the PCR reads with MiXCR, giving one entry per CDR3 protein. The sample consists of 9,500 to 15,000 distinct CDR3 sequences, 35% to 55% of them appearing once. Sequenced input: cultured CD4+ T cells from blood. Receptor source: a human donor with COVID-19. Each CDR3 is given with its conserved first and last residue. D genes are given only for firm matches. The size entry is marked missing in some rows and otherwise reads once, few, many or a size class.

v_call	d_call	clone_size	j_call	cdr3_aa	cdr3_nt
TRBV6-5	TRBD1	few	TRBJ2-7	CASSYATGIYEQYF	TGTGCCAGCAGTTACGCGACAGGGATCTACGAGCAGTACTTC
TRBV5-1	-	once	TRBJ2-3	CASSLAGQTDTQYF	TGCGCCAGCAGCTTAGCGGGACAAACAGATACGCAGTATTTT
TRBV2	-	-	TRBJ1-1	CASSSRDTATEAFF	TGTGCCAGCAGTTCCCGGGATACCGCCACTGAAGCTTTCTTT
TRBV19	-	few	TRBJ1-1	CASTPTGFTEAFF	TGTGCCAGTACACCAACAGGGTTTACTGAAGCTTTCTTT
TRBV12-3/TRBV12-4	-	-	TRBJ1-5	CASSLAIGGNQPQHF	TGTGCCAGCAGTTTAGCGATCGGGGGTAATCAGCCCCAGCATTTT
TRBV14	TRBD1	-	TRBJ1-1	CASSQDLGTGGPAFF	TGTGCCAGCAGCCAAGATTTGGGGACAGGGGGCCCGGCTTTCTTT
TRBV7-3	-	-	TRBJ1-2	CASHTPDVPFRYGYTF	TGTGCCAGCCATACACCGGACGTACCTTTTCGGTACGGCTACACCTTC
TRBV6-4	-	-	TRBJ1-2	CASSDQARNYGYTF	TGTGCCAGCAGTGATCAGGCGAGAAACTATGGCTACACCTTC
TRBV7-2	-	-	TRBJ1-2	CASSLTDAYYGYTF	TGTGCCAGCAGTTTGACGGACGCTTACTATGGCTACACCTTC
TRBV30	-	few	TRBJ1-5	CAWSVRGNSNQPQHF	TGTGCCTGGAGTGTCAGGGGCAATAGCAATCAGCCCCAGCATTTT
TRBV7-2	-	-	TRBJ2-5	CASSSGTQETQYF	TGTGCCAGCAGCAGTGGGACGCAAGAGACCCAGTACTTC
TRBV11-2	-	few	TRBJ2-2	CASSLVRGVNTGELFF	TGTGCCAGCAGCTTAGTGCGGGGAGTCAACACCGGGGAGCTGTTTTTT
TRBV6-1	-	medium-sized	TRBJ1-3	CASNVPGRSSGNTIYF	TGTGCCAGCAATGTTCCGGGACGGAGCTCTGGAAACACCATATATTTT
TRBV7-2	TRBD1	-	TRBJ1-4	CASSTRTGSQEKLFF	TGTGCCAGCAGCACAAGGACAGGGTCTCAAGAAAAACTGTTTTTT
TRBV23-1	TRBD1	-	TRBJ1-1	CASSDRDRVLGDTEAFF	TGCGCCAGCAGTGACCGGGACAGGGTATTGGGGGACACTGAAGCTTTCTTT
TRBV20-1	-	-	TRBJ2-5	CSASPPGGRQETQYF	TGCAGTGCTAGCCCCCCCGGGGGGCGCCAAGAGACCCAGTACTTC
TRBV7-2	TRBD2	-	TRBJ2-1	CASSPRELSYNEQFF	TGTGCCAGCAGCCCGCGGGAGCTATCCTACAATGAGCAGTTCTTC
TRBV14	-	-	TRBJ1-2	CASSQVGGGYTF	TGTGCCAGCAGCCAAGTCGGGGGCGGCTACACCTTC
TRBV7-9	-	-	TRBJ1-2	CASSPAANYGYTF	TGTGCCAGCAGCCCAGCTGCTAACTATGGCTACACCTTC